This entry is about one TCR beta chain. Its antigen is currently unknown. Primers: 60 Vbeta forward and 13 Jbeta reverse. The repertoire was sequenced with immunoSEQ multiplex PCR; TCRdb's copy has only in-frame clones and lacks some. The sample has 40,000 to 55,000 clones; around 70% are singletons. The CDR3 runs to 14 residues. Germline CDR1 and CDR2: SQVTM and ANQGSEA. V shed 4 bases, J shed 4 bases, and the junction held 0 bases outside the gene matches. The sample originates from a study of cytomegalovirus exposure and HLA in healthy donors. Study-level findings and limits: In a later analysis, compared with equally common non-associated chains, HLA-associated beta chains were more expanded.

The material sequenced was PBMCs. The V gene is TRBV29-1, the J gene TRBJ2-2; 13 nucleotides align to TRBD2. The sequence was obtained from a woman under 40 in good health and CMV-seronegative. The CDR3 DNA reads as TGCAGCGTTGGGACTAGCGGGAGCACCGGGGAGCTGTTTTTT. It encodes CSVGTSGSTGELFF.